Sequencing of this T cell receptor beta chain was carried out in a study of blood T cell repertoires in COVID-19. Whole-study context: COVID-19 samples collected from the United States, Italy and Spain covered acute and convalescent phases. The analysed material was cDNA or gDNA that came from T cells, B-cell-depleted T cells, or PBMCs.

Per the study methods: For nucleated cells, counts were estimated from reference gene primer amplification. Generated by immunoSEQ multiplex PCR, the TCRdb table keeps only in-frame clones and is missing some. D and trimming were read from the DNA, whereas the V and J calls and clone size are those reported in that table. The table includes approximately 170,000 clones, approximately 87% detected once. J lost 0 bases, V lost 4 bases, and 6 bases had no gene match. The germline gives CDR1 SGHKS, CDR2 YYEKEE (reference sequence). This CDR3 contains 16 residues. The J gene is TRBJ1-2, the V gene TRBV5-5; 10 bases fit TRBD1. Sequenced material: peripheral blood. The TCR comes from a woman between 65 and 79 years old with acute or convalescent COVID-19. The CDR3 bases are TGTGCCAGCAGCCGGGACAGGGGAATGGCTAACTATGGCTACACCTTC. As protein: CASSRDRGMANYGYTF.